This T cell receptor beta chain appears in the sequencing data of a study of cytomegalovirus exposure and HLA in healthy donors. Turning to the study itself: Among the approximately 400 donors who were genotyped, 81% fell in the genetic ancestry cluster that is associated with self-reported Caucasian donors. Study results and limitations: The authors excluded some V segments, including TRBV6-2 and TRBV6-3, as indistinguishable. Immune exposure was documented only through CMV serostatus. The classifier reportedly diagnosed cytomegalovirus status with high sensitivity and specificity.

Trimming pared 0 bases from V and 3 bases from J, leaving 12 bases between. The CDR3 extends over 15 amino acids. Germline V CDR1 and CDR2: SNHLY, FYNNEI. Primers for the PCR totalled 60 Vbeta and 13 Jbeta. Profiling relied on immunoSEQ multiplex PCR, and the TCRdb table lists in-frame clones only, not all of them. The record lists some 75,000 clones, of which the ten most abundant hold roughly 0.8%. About this clone: The antigen remains unidentified.

This TCR was recovered from a boy younger than 18 in good health and CMV-seronegative. The rearrangement uses TRBV2 and TRBJ2-7, with D maybe TRBD2 (5 bases). The specimen was PBMCs. CDR3 sequence reads: CASSEAPSGVYEQYF. CDR3 nucleotides: TGTGCCAGCAGTGAAGCGCCCTCCGGGGTCTACGAGCAGTACTTC.